The 14 T cell receptor beta chains listed next were all sequenced from one sample in a study of blood T cell repertoires in COVID-19. Profiled with immunoSEQ multiplex PCR; TCRdb holds only in-frame clones, not every one. This sample has approximately 220,000 clones, with around 89% found just once. Input material: PBMCs or T cells enriched from blood (not recorded which). The receptors were gathered from a woman aged 18-29 years in a cohort exposed to, infected with or recovered from COVID-19 (not recorded which).

The gene calls are TRBV11-3 and TRBJ2-2; 9 bases line up with TRBD1. The germline V gene has CDR1 SGHNT and CDR2 YENEEA. J gave up 3 bases and V 5 bases, and 4 bases lay outside the gene matches. The CDR3 contains 15 residues. CDR3 protein: CASSKRQGDTGELFF. CDR3 sequence (DNA): TGTGCCAGCAGCAAAAGACAGGGGGACACCGGGGAGCTGTTTTTT. Combining the CDR3 with reference TRBV11-3 and TRBJ2-2 gives the whole variable domain EAGVVQSPRYKIIEKKQPVAFWCNPISGHNTLYWYLQNLGQGPELLIRYENEEAVDDSQLPKDRFSAERLKGVDSTLKIQPAELGDSAVYLCASSKRQGDTGELFFGEGSRLTVL.

The chain links TRBV11-3 to TRBJ2-3; D is unresolved. The CDR3 sequence is 15 residues long. Trimming removed 5 bases from V and 6 bases from J, with 18 bases in between. The V gene's germline CDR1 is SGHNT and CDR2 YENEEA. The CDR3 bases are TGTGCCAGCAGCCCATCGTCGGTTGACGGGGATACGCAGTATTTT. Residues: CASSPSSVDGDTQYF. Combining the CDR3 with reference TRBV11-3 and TRBJ2-3 gives the whole variable domain EAGVVQSPRYKIIEKKQPVAFWCNPISGHNTLYWYLQNLGQGPELLIRYENEEAVDDSQLPKDRFSAERLKGVDSTLKIQPAELGDSAVYLCASSPSSVDGDTQYFGPGTRLTVL.

This rearrangement joins TRBV29-1 to TRBJ1-5; possibly TRBD1 for D (6 bases). Trimming took 7 bases from V and 0 from J, leaving 13 bases between them. This CDR3 is 14 amino acids long. Germline CDR1 and CDR2: SQVTM and ANQGSEA. CDR3 DNA sequence: TGCAGCGCCACGGACAGTCATAGCAATCAGCCCCAGCATTTT. It is translated as CSATDSHSNQPQHF.

The chain employs TRBV19 and TRBJ1-5, with TRBD1 identical over 9 bases. The germline V gene encodes CDR1 LNHDA and CDR2 SQIVND (reference sequence). After removal of 5 bases from V and 3 bases from J, the junction contained 5 bases not matched to a gene. CDR3 length equals 15 residues. CDR3 DNA: TGTGCCAGTAGTCGGACAGGGGAGGACAATCAGCCCCAGCATTTT. This encodes CASSRTGEDNQPQHF.

The rearrangement joins TRBV4-1 to TRBJ1-1; 12 bases line up with TRBD1. V lost 1 base and J lost 4; bases outside the gene matches: 7. The CDR3 is 17 amino acids. The germline V gene has CDR1 MGHRA and CDR2 YSYEKL. The CDR3 here is CASSQVLGQGATTEAFF. The DNA for the CDR3 is TGCGCCAGCAGCCAAGTACTGGGACAGGGGGCAACCACTGAAGCTTTCTTT.

This chain links TRBV19 with TRBJ1-5, with D maybe TRBD1 (5 bases). Germline V gene data show CDR1 as LNHDA and CDR2 as SQIVND (reference sequence). The V gene lost 7 bases and the J gene lost 2 bases, with 9 bases spanning the gap. The CDR3 runs to 13 residues. CDR3 sequence reads: CASTKQGNQPQHF. CDR3 nucleotide sequence: TGTGCCAGTACCAAACAGGGCAATCAGCCCCAGCATTTT.

The genes are TRBV27 and TRBJ1-2; D is uncertain. Looked up from germline, CDR1 is MNHEY and CDR2 is SMNVEV (reference sequence). The CDR3 has 15 amino acids. Trimming shortened V by 5 bases and J by 8 bases, and 21 bases separated the two germline ends. This chain's CDR3 is CASSRDTELSGGYTF. CDR3 in DNA: TGTGCCAGCAGTCGAGACACGGAACTTAGCGGGGGCTACACCTTC.

The rearrangement joins TRBV28 to TRBJ1-4, with 10 bases identical to TRBD1. With 3 bases clipped from V and 8 bases from J, the junction kept 6 bases outside the gene matches. CDR3 length: 15 amino acids. From germline, CDR1 is MDHEN and CDR2 SYDVKM. The DNA for the CDR3 is TGTGCCAGCAGTTTCTCGACAGGGGGCGAGGAAAAACTGTTTTTT. It encodes CASSFSTGGEEKLFF.

The sample holds one count of this clone. This rearrangement joins TRBV7-8 to TRBJ2-2; 8 bases match TRBD1. The V gene's germline CDR1 is SGHVS and CDR2 FQNEAQ. The CDR3 consists of 15 residues. Germline trimming cut 4 bases from V and 4 bases from J; bases unmatched to any gene: 5. The CDR3 bases are TGTGCCAGCAGCTACAGGGGGTCGGTCACCGGGGAGCTGTTTTTT. Translation gives CASSYRGSVTGELFF.

The CDR3 nucleotides are TGTGCCAGCAGCTCGAGTCTAGCGGGAGTAGATACGCAGTATTTT. This codes for CASSSSLAGVDTQYF. The gene calls are TRBV5-8 and TRBJ2-3, with 10 bases that match TRBD2. The ends lost 3 bases at V and 5 bases at J; junction bases unmatched: 6. The V gene's germline CDR1 is SGHTS and CDR2 YDEGEE. This CDR3 region has 15 residues. The whole variable domain, remainder taken from reference TRBV5-8 and TRBJ2-3, is EAGVTQSPTHLIKTRGQQATLRCSPISGHTSVYWYQQALGLGLQFLLWYDEGEERNRGNFPPRFSGRQFPNYSSELNVNALELEDSALYLCASSSSLAGVDTQYFGPGTRLTVL.

V is TRBV5-1 and J is TRBJ1-2, with a possible D match to TRBD1 (5 bases). Looked up from germline, CDR1 is SGHRS and CDR2 is YFSETQ. This CDR3 is built from 14 residues. The ends were cut back, 4 bases at V and 4 bases at J, with 14 bases in the middle. The CDR3 nucleotides read TGCGCCAGCAGCCCAACGACAGATTTCTATGGCTACACCTTC. This sequence encodes CASSPTTDFYGYTF.

V usage is TRBV2 and J usage is TRBJ1-2, with D maybe TRBD1 (5 bases). This CDR3 is built from 13 residues. Germline CDR1 SNHLY, CDR2 FYNNEI. Between the trimmed V and J ends, which lost 4 bases and 1 base, there was a span of 7 bases. This CDR3 reads CASSGDSNYGYTF. The CDR3 region has the DNA TGTGCCAGCAGTGGCGACAGTAACTATGGCTACACCTTC. Together with reference TRBV2 and TRBJ1-2, the CDR3 gives the full variable domain: EPEVTQTPSHQVTQMGQEVILRCVPISNHLYFYWYRQILGQKVEFLVSFYNNEISEKSEIFDDQFSVERPDGSNFTLKIRSTKLEDSAMYFCASSGDSNYGYTFGSGTRLTVV.

The rearrangement links TRBV12-3 or TRBV12-4 to TRBJ1-4; no clear D gene. The CDR3 consists of 13 residues. Between the trimmed V and J ends, which lost 3 bases and 8 bases, there was a span of 10 bases. The CDR3 here is CASSFDLGEKLFF. Written as DNA, the CDR3 is TGTGCCAGCAGTTTTGATCTGGGCGAAAAACTGTTTTTT.

The rearrangement uses TRBV7-2 and TRBJ2-5; tentative D call: TRBD1 (6 bases). The CDR3 is 13 residues long. V lost 5 bases and J 4 bases, leaving 11 bases between the germline ends. Germline V CDR1 and CDR2: SGHTA, FQGNSA. The DNA for the CDR3 is TGTGCCAGCAGCAATACAGGGCGAGAGACCCAGTACTTC. Translated: CASSNTGRETQYF.